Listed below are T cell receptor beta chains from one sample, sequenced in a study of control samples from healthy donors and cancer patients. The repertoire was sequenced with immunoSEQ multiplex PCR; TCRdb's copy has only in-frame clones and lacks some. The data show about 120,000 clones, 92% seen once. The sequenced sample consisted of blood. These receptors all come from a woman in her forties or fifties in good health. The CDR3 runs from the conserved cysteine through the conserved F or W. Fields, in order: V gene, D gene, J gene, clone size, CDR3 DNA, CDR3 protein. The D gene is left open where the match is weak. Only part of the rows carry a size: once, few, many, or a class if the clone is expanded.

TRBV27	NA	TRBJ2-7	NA	TGTGCCAGCAGAGGGCGCCCAAGCTACGAGCAGTACTTC	CASRGRPSYEQYF
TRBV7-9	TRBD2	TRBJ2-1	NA	TGTGCCAGCAGCTTAGCAGCGGGGGCGCCCAAGCAGTTCTTC	CASSLAAGAPKQFF
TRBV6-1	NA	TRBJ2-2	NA	TGTGCCAGCAGTGAAGCGCCGGACGGGGAGCTGTTTTTT	CASSEAPDGELFF
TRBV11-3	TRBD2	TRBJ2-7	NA	TGTGCCAGCAGCTTAAAGGGGCCGGGGCGGGAGGCCCACGAGCAGTACTTC	CASSLKGPGREAHEQYF
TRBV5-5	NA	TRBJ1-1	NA	TGTGCCAGCAGCGGGGGCGGGGCCATGAACACTGAAGCTTTCTTT	CASSGGGAMNTEAFF
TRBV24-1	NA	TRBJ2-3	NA	TGTGCCACCAGTGATATACAGGGTTCCACAGATACGCAGTATTTT	CATSDIQGSTDTQYF
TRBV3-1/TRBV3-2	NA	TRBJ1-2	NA	TGTGCCAGCAGCCTAGAAAGACAGGCCTATGGCTACACCTTC	CASSLERQAYGYTF
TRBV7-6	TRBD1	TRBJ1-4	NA	TGTGCCAGCAGCCCGTCCGGGACAGGGTATGAAAAACTGTTTTTT	CASSPSGTGYEKLFF
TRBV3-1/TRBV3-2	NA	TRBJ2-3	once	TGTGCCAGCAGCCGATATCGGGACCACACAGATACGCAGTATTTT	CASSRYRDHTDTQYF
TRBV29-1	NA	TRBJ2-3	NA	TGCAGCGTTGACAGGGGAACTAGCACAGATACGCAGTATTTT	CSVDRGTSTDTQYF
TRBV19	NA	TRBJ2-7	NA	TGTGCAAGTTCCGCAACAGGGAGACAATACGAGCAGTACTTC	CASSATGRQYEQYF
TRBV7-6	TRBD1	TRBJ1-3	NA	TGTGCCAGCAGCCCAGGAGCAGGGGGGTACTCTGGAAACACCATATATTTT	CASSPGAGGYSGNTIYF
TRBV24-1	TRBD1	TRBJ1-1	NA	TGTGCCACCGAGGGGGGAAAACAGGGGAGCACTGAAGCTTTCTTT	CATEGGKQGSTEAFF
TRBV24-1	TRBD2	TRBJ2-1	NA	TGTGCCACCAGTGATATTGGGACTAGCGGGAGTCTTGAGCAGTTCTTC	CATSDIGTSGSLEQFF
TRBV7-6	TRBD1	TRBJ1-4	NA	TGTGCCAGCAGCTTAGTTTTTGGGACAGGGGAAAAACTGTTTTTT	CASSLVFGTGEKLFF
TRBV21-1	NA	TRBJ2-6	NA	TGTGCCAGCATCCGACGGGGCCTCTCTGGGGCCAACGTCCTGACTTTC	CASIRRGLSGANVLTF
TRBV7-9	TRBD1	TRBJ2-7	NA	TGTGCCAGCAGCTTGTGGGACAGGGCCAACGAGCAGTACTTC	CASSLWDRANEQYF
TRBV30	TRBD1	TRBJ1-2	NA	TGTGCCTGGAGTACGAGACAGGGGGGGAGGGATGGCTACACCTTC	CAWSTRQGGRDGYTF
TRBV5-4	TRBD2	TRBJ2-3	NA	TGTGCCAGCACCACCCCGAGGGGCCAGCGGGAGGATGGAGATACGCAGTATTTT	CASTTPRGQREDGDTQYF
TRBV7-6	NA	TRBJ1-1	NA	TGTGCCAGCAGCTTAGGGCAGGGCCCCTCGGGGACTGAAGCTTTCTTT	CASSLGQGPSGTEAFF
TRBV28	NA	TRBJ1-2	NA	TGTGCCAGCAGTTCCCGGTGGCGGGGTGGCTATGGCTACACCTTC	CASSSRWRGGYGYTF
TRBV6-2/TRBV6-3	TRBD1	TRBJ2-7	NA	TGTGCCAGCAGTAAGGGACAGGGGGCCCACGAGCAGTACTTC	CASSKGQGAHEQYF
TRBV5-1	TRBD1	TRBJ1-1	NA	TGCGCCAGCAGCCCGAGGGGGCCAGGCACTGAAGCTTTCTTT	CASSPRGPGTEAFF
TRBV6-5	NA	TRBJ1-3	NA	TGTGCCAGCAGCAGGGACCGGGCAACTGGAAACACCATATATTTT	CASSRDRATGNTIYF
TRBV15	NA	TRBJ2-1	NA	TGTGCCACCAGCAGATCGGCAGCCTCCTACAATGAGCAGTTCTTC	CATSRSAASYNEQFF
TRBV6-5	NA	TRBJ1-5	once	TGTGCCAGCAGTCTGGGGGTCGGTCAGCCCCAGCATTTT	CASSLGVGQPQHF
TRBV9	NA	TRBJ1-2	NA	TGTGCCAGCAGCGTATCGAGCAACTATGGCTACACCTTC	CASSVSSNYGYTF
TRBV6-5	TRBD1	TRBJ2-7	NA	TGTGCCAGCAGTTCCCCGGACAGGACCATCTACGAGCAGTACTTC	CASSSPDRTIYEQYF
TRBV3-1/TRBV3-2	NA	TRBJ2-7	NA	TGTGCCAGCAGCCTAGTGGGGGGCAGTGCATCCTACGAGCAGTACTTC	CASSLVGGSASYEQYF
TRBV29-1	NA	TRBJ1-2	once	TGCAGCGTTGAAGTTGGCTACACCTTC	CSVEVGYTF
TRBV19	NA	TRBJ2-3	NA	TGTGCCAGTAGCCAGAATAGGGTCCGCGCAGATACGCAGTATTTT	CASSQNRVRADTQYF
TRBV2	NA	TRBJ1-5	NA	TGTGCCAGCAGTGAAGCGTCCGGCCAAGCTGCTCAGCCCCAGCATTTT	CASSEASGQAAQPQHF
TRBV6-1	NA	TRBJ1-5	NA	TGTGCCAGCAGTGAAGTAGGGCAGGTCGGACAGCCCCAGCATTTT	CASSEVGQVGQPQHF
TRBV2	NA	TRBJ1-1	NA	TGTGCCAGTAGGGTGGAGGGCACTGAAGCTTTCTTT	CASRVEGTEAFF
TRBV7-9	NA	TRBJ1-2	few	TGTGCCAGCAGCTCCCCCGGGTTTTCAGGGGGCTACACCTTC	CASSSPGFSGGYTF
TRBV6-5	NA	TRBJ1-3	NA	TGTGCCAGCAGACCCCCAGGGACGGGGGGAAACACCATATATTTT	CASRPPGTGGNTIYF
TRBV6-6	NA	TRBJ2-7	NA	TGTGCCAGCAGTTACCTGGGACAAGGATACGAGCAGTACTTC	CASSYLGQGYEQYF